A single T cell receptor (beta chain) is shown here with its context. In the original workflow: From reference gene primer amplification, estimates of nucleated cell counts were derived. Here immunoSEQ multiplex PCR was the method, and the copy in TCRdb shows in-frame clones only, minus some. The DNA gave D and trimming, while V, J and clone size come from that table. The table has approximately 90,000 clones, less than 85% seen once; the top ten hold roughly 37%. The sample originates from a study of blood T cell repertoires in COVID-19. Study overall: Researchers got acute and convalescent COVID-19 samples from the United States, Italy and Spain. Nucleic acid was either cDNA or gDNA, and it came from T cells, B-cell-depleted T cells, or PBMCs.

Looked up from germline, CDR1 is SGHDN and CDR2 is FVKESK. This CDR3 is built from 14 residues. V was trimmed by 0 bases and J by 10 bases, leaving 16 bases between them. The gene calls are TRBV14 and TRBJ2-7, with a weak D call TRBD2 (5 bases). The TCR sequence derives from a man of 80 years or more with acute or convalescent COVID-19. The sequenced sample consisted of peripheral blood. The CDR3 DNA reads as TGTGCCAGCAGCCAAGATATGGGAGATCGAGAACAGTACTTC. Amino acids: CASSQDMGDREQYF.